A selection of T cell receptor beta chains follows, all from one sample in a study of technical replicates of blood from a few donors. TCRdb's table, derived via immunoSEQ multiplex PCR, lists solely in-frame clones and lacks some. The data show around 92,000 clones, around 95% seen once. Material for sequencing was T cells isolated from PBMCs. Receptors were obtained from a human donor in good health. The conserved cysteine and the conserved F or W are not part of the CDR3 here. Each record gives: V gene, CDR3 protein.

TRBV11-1	ASSSLTGGANTEAF
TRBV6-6	ASTFGSGDTQY
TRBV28	ASSPLAGGGNEQF
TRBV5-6	ASSFKAALYEQY
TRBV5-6	ASSLMGGEGPYEQY
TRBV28	AISLMGRGSTEAF
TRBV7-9	ASSLAWPGLSNTEAF
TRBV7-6	ASSPQGAEQF
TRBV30	AWSVDGAGGYT
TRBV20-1	SARYSPLH
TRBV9	ASSVQPAGTGVDTTNEKLF
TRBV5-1	ASSPENTGELF
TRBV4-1	ASTGHRQGLPGHTEAF
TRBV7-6	ASSFGQGTYEQY
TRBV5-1	ASSLVAGGNNEQF
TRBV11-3	ASSPPGSLNTEAF
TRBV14	ASSPYRSYNEQF
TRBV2	ASRGTGLGTEAF
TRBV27	ASSLTTVSSTNEKLF
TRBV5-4	ASSTTGEGYTEAF
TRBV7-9	ARSGTSSSGANVLT
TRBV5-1	ASSPEIDRGWNSPLH
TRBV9	ASSVGPSGFTSYEQY